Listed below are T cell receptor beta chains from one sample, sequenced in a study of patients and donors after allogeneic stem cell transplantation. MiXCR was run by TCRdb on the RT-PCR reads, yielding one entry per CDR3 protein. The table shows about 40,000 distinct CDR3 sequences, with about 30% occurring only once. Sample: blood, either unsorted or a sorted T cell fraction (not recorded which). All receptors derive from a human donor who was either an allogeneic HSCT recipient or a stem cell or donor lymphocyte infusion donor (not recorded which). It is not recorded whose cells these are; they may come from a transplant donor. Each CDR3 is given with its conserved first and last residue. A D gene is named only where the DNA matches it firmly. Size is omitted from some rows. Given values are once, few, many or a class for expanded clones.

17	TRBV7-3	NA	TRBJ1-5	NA	TGTGCCAGCAGCTCCTTGGGGGCACGAACAGGGAATCAGCCCCAGCATTTT	CASSSLGARTGNQPQHF
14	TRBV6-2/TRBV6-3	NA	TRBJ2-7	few	TGTGCCAGCAGTTATAGGGACCAACGGTGGGAGCAGTACTTC	CASSYRDQRWEQYF
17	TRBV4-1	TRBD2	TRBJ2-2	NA	TGCGCCAGCAGCCAAGGCCTCTTAGCGGGACTCACCGGGGAGCTGTTTTTT	CASSQGLLAGLTGELFF
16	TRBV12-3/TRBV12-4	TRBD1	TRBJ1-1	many	TGTGCCAGCAGTTTGGGTCTACAGGGGGGGCACACTGAAGCTTTCTTT	CASSLGLQGGHTEAFF
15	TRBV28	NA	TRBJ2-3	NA	TGTGCCAGCAGTTTGGTCGGGGGTAGCACAGATACGCAGTATTTT	CASSLVGGSTDTQYF
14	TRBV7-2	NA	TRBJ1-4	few	TGTGCCAGCAGCTTAATGGGGTCTAATGAAAAACTGTTTTTT	CASSLMGSNEKLFF
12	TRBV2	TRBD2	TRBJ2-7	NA	TGTGCCAACTTACTAGCGACCTACGAGCAGTACTTC	CANLLATYEQYF
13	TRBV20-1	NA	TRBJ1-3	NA	TGCAGTGCGGGACTTGGCTCTGGAAACACCATATATTTT	CSAGLGSGNTIYF
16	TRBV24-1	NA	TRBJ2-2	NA	TGTGCCACCAGTGATTATAAGGCCACGGGTTCCGGGGAGCTGTTTTTT	CATSDYKATGSGELFF
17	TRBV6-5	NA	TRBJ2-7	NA	TGTGCCAGCAGTTACTCCATGGGGCCGACCGCCTCCTACGAGCAGTACTTC	CASSYSMGPTASYEQYF
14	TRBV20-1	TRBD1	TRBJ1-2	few	TGCAGTGCTAGGATAGGACAGGGAAACTATGGCTACACCTTC	CSARIGQGNYGYTF
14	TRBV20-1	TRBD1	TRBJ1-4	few	TGCAGTGCAGGGCCGGGACAGGGGGATGAAAAACTGTTTTTT	CSAGPGQGDEKLFF